This T cell receptor beta chain was found in a study of T cells expressing NK-cell markers. Study-wide results and caveats: Six of the donors carried dominant NKG2C+ clonotypes that took up roughly 1.0-7.0% of their CD8+ T cells. Whether expanded NKG2C+ T cell clones were HCMV specific stayed uncertain.

Germline lookup yields CDR1 SGHRS and CDR2 YFSETQ. This CDR3 is 16 amino acids long. TCRdb processed the 5' RACE reads again and assigns one entry to each CDR3 protein, with no DNA. This listing includes 500,000 to 700,000 distinct CDR3 sequences. On this clonotype itself: Its antigen is currently unknown.

The gene calls are TRBV5-1 and TRBJ1-6; TCRdb returns TRBD1, unconfirmable since there is no DNA. This TCR was recovered from a man younger than 35 in good health. Sequenced material: blood T cells: a sorted CD56 or NKG2C T cell subset, CD4+ or CD8+ T cells, or bulk PBMC T cells (not recorded which). CDR3 amino acids: CASSFNPGTGASPLHF.